The next 19 T cell receptor beta chains were all read from a single sample in a study of graft-versus-host responses after intestinal transplantation. Clones were read by immunoSEQ multiplex PCR, and TCRdb kept only the in-frame ones, dropping some. Of over 45,000 clones in the sample, about 90% were seen once. Here the sequenced sample was PBMCs, taken 26 days after transplant. All receptors derive from a human patient who received an intestinal transplant, so some T cells may come from the graft donor.

This chain connects TRBV27 to TRBJ1-1; unclear D gene. Looked up from germline, CDR1 is MNHEY and CDR2 is SMNVEV (reference sequence). CDR3 length: 16 residues. With 0 bases removed from V and 0 bases from J, the gap between germline ends came to 11 bases. The CDR3 DNA sequence: TGTGCCAGCAGTTTATCGTGGCTGGGCATGAACACTGAAGCTTTCTTT. Translation: CASSLSWLGMNTEAFF.

The V call is TRBV9, the J call TRBJ2-3; 9 bases map to TRBD2. CDR1 SGDLS and CDR2 YYNGEE come from the germline V gene. V was clipped by 0 bases and J by 4 bases; unmatched bases: 6. The CDR3 consists of 16 residues. The CDR3 is CASSVGAGGSPDTQYF. The CDR3 DNA sequence: TGTGCCAGCAGCGTAGGAGCGGGAGGCAGCCCAGATACGCAGTATTTT.

The J gene is TRBJ2-5, the V gene TRBV5-1; 8 nucleotides line up with TRBD1. The CDR3 is made up of 17 amino acids. Germline V CDR1 and CDR2: SGHRS, YFSETQ. Losses at the gene ends were 0 bases for V and 0 bases for J; bases not matched to a gene: 7. CDR3 sequence reads: CASSLGGTGQYQETQYF. The CDR3 DNA reads TGCGCCAGCAGCTTGGGGGGGACAGGCCAGTACCAAGAGACCCAGTACTTC.

The J gene is TRBJ1-2, the V gene TRBV28; D is ambiguous. The V gene's germline CDR1 is MDHEN and CDR2 SYDVKM. The V end was cut by 4 bases, the J end by 3 bases, with 21 bases between. This CDR3 comprises 17 residues. The CDR3: CASSCSVRQSMDYGYTF. In DNA, the CDR3 is TGTGCCAGCAGTTGCTCTGTGAGGCAGTCGATGGACTATGGCTACACCTTC.

A single count supports this clone. The J gene is TRBJ1-6, the V gene TRBV6-5, with TRBD1 matching over 7 bases. Germline loops: CDR1 MNHEY, CDR2 SVGAGI. This CDR3 contains 15 residues. After removal of 2 bases from V and 9 bases from J, the junction contained 7 bases not matched to a gene. This CDR3 is CASSYGTVGSSPLHF. The CDR3 nucleotides read TGTGCCAGCAGTTACGGGACAGTCGGGAGTTCACCCCTCCACTTT.

The chain carries TRBV2 and TRBJ2-2, with TRBD1 matching over 7 bases. Germline values: CDR1 SNHLY, CDR2 FYNNEI. With V trimmed by 3 bases and J by 4 bases, 14 bases remained unmatched. This CDR3 contains 18 residues. CDR3 amino acids: CASSDAGTEDQGTGELFF. CDR3 in DNA: TGTGCCAGCAGTGACGCCGGGACAGAGGATCAGGGCACCGGGGAGCTGTTTTTT.

The V gene is TRBV2, the J gene TRBJ1-2; TRBD1 matches 7 bases. Germline V gives CDR1 SNHLY, CDR2 FYNNEI. Losses at the gene ends were 6 bases for V and 4 bases for J; bases not matched to a gene: 5. This CDR3 region has 13 residues. The CDR3 spells CASRTQGSYGYTF. The CDR3, as DNA: TGTGCCAGCAGAACACAGGGGAGCTATGGCTACACCTTC.

The V and J genes are TRBV5-5 and TRBJ1-1, with D unresolved. Germline assignment: CDR1 SGHKS and CDR2 YYEKEE (reference sequence). Trimming removed 4 bases from V and 3 bases from J, with 10 bases in between. There are 13 residues in the CDR3. CDR3 amino acids: CASSPDEDTEAFF. The CDR3 DNA is TGTGCCAGCAGCCCGGATGAGGACACTGAAGCTTTCTTT.

The chain carries TRBV6-1 and TRBJ1-1, with D possibly matching TRBD1 (5 bases). V shed 6 bases and J shed 8 bases, with 13 bases lying between them. CDR3 length equals 12 residues. Germline V gene lookup returns CDR1 MNHNS and CDR2 SASEGT. CDR3 in amino acids: CASSPGFLEAFF. Written as DNA, the CDR3 is TGTGCCAGCAGCCCAGGGTTCCTGGAAGCTTTCTTT.

The chain carries TRBV6-5 and TRBJ1-2; tentative D call: TRBD1 (6 bases). Germline V gene sequence: CDR1 MNHEY, CDR2 SVGAGI. CDR3 length: 13 amino acids. Deletions cut 7 bases from V and 6 bases from J, with 15 bases between. The CDR3 DNA is TGTGCCAGCACTCCACAGGGTAGCGATGGCTACACCTTC. Its translation is CASTPQGSDGYTF.

The V and J genes are TRBV27 and TRBJ2-7; 8 bases match TRBD2. The CDR3 consists of 15 residues. Losses at the gene ends were 4 bases for V and 4 bases for J; bases not matched to a gene: 9. Germline values: CDR1 MNHEY, CDR2 SMNVEV (reference sequence). The CDR3 region is CASSYRLALRYEQYF. The CDR3, as DNA: TGTGCCAGCAGTTACCGACTAGCGCTTCGTTACGAGCAGTACTTC.

This clone was found once. The J gene is TRBJ1-2, the V gene TRBV18; no reliable D call. The germline V and J ends were trimmed by 2 bases and 3 bases, with 13 bases remaining between them. CDR3 size: 15 residues. The germline V gene encodes CDR1 KGHSH and CDR2 LQKENI. CDR3 nucleotides: TGTGCCAGCTCACCAAGTTCCAGGCTCGACTATGGCTACACCTTC. It yields the protein CASSPSSRLDYGYTF.

The chain links TRBV19 to TRBJ2-7, with TRBD2 as a possible D gene (5 bases). The ends were cut back, 3 bases at V and 5 bases at J, with 11 bases in the middle. CDR1 and CDR2 (germline): LNHDA, SQIVND (reference sequence). CDR3 length: 13 residues. The CDR3 nucleotides read TGTGCCAGTAGTATCGGGAACGGCCACGAGCAGTACTTC. Amino acids: CASSIGNGHEQYF.

V and J are TRBV6-5 and TRBJ2-3; D might be TRBD2 (5 bases). The germline CDR1 and CDR2 sequences are MNHEY and SVGAGI. V lost 3 bases and J 5 bases, leaving 12 bases between the germline ends. There are 14 residues in the CDR3. The CDR3 region has the DNA TGTGCCAGCAGTTATAATAGTGGGAGAGATACGCAGTATTTT. Its protein product is CASSYNSGRDTQYF.

The V call is TRBV27, the J call TRBJ2-7; D is unclear. Germline V gene sequence: CDR1 MNHEY, CDR2 SMNVEV (reference sequence). CDR3 size: 13 residues. The V gene lost 6 bases and the J gene lost 0 bases, with 9 bases spanning the gap. The CDR3 sequence: CASSQTPSYEQYF. The DNA for the CDR3 is TGTGCCAGCAGCCAGACACCCTCCTACGAGCAGTACTTC.

In nucleotides, the CDR3 is TGTGCCAGCAGCCCGGGGACAGGGGGCTACGAGCAGTACTTC. Translating gives CASSPGTGGYEQYF. The chain is built from TRBV7-2 and TRBJ2-7; the match to TRBD1 covers 11 bases. Trimming at V came to 5 bases and at J to 3 bases, leaving 3 bases not matched to a gene. This CDR3 contains 14 residues. From germline, CDR1 is SGHTA and CDR2 FQGNSA.

V usage is TRBV2 and J usage is TRBJ1-2; D is possibly TRBD1 (5 bases). The germline gives CDR1 SNHLY, CDR2 FYNNEI. This CDR3 is 16 amino acids long. Trimming cost V 2 bases and J 5 bases, with 18 bases left between them. CDR3 in DNA: TGTGCCAGCAGTGAACCCTCAGGGCCGCGGGGATATGGCTACACCTTC. It encodes CASSEPSGPRGYGYTF.

The V call is TRBV5-4, the J call TRBJ2-7; a weak D match, TRBD1 (5 bases). Trimming stripped 1 base from V and 3 bases from J, with 11 bases between. Germline V CDR1 and CDR2: SGHNT, YYREEE (reference sequence). The CDR3 extends over 14 amino acids. CDR3 nucleotides: TGTGCCAGCAGCTTGCAGGGAACAAACTACGAGCAGTACTTC. This gives the protein CASSLQGTNYEQYF.

This chain links TRBV19 with TRBJ2-1, with 12 nucleotides matching TRBD2. CDR1 is LNHDA and CDR2 is SQIVND in the germline V gene (reference sequence). CDR3 length equals 14 residues. After removal of 10 bases from V and 4 bases from J, the junction contained 5 bases not matched to a gene. This CDR3 reads CATSTSGGYNEQFF. The CDR3 nucleotides read TGTGCCACCTCGACTAGCGGGGGTTACAATGAGCAGTTCTTC.